The 27 T cell receptor beta chains below come from one sample, sequenced in a study of response to subunit inactivated influenza vaccine. TCRdb re-derived calls from the RT-PCR reads in MiXCR, one entry per CDR3 protein. The sample yields hundreds of thousands of distinct CDR3 sequences, around 11% seen once. The sample consisted of PBMCs from blood, taken on the day of vaccination. The source is a man aged 50 to 60 who received an inactivated influenza vaccine.

The chain carries TRBV6-1 and TRBJ2-1; D unclear. The CDR3 loop spans 10 amino acids. Trimming left V 8 bases short and J 3 bases short, with 2 bases between. Germline loops: CDR1 MNHNS, CDR2 SASEGT. CDR3 amino acids: CASYYNEQFF. CDR3 DNA sequence: TGTGCCAGCTACTACAATGAGCAGTTCTTC.

This clonotype was seen at least ten times. The chain couples TRBV12-3 or TRBV12-4 to TRBJ2-1; weak D call: TRBD1 (5 bases). Trimming took off 6 bases at V and 4 bases at J, with 13 bases between the two ends. This CDR3 comprises 14 residues. DNA for the CDR3: TGTGCCAGCAGCAATGGACACCCGTACAATGAGCAGTTCTTC. It yields the protein CASSNGHPYNEQFF.

This clonotype was found a few times. This rearrangement joins TRBV19 to TRBJ2-2; D uncertain. The CDR3 is 16 amino acids. V was trimmed by 9 bases and J by 0 bases, leaving 17 bases between them. Germline CDR1 and CDR2: LNHDA and SQIVND (reference sequence). The CDR3, as DNA: TGTGCCAGCCGTGGCCGCCGGGCCGCGAACACCGGGGAGCTGTTTTTT. Translated, it gives CASRGRRAANTGELFF.

Worth noting for this clonotype: This could be a read error, since a much larger clone is one nucleotide away. The CDR3 nucleotides read TGCGCCGGCAGCTCCGGCCTAGGTAGCTACGAGCAGTACTTC. It yields the protein CAGSSGLGSYEQYF. The chain has TRBV4-3 and TRBJ2-7; D is ambiguous. The CDR3 extends over 14 amino acids. Germline V gene data show CDR1 as LGHNA and CDR2 as YSLEER.

In this sample, this clonotype turned up many times. DNA for the CDR3: TGCGCCAGCAGCCAAGACCTTCTTACTAGCGGGGCCTCCCTGTCCAAAAACATTCAGTACTTC. This gives the protein CASSQDLLTSGASLSKNIQYF. This chain connects TRBV4-3 to TRBJ2-4, with 10 bases that match TRBD2. The junction had 16 bases not matched to a gene; V was cut back by 0 bases and J by 2 bases. This CDR3 region has 21 residues. Germline V gene sequence: CDR1 LGHNA, CDR2 YSLEER.

This clonotype was recorded a few times. V and J are TRBV12-3 or TRBV12-4 and TRBJ2-7; D gene uncertain. CDR3 length equals 13 residues. V was pared by 7 bases and J by 3 bases, with 13 bases between. The CDR3, as DNA: TGTGCCAGCAAATCGTATGGGGACTACGAGCAGTACTTC. This encodes CASKSYGDYEQYF.

This clonotype has ten or more counts. This sequence joins TRBV20-1 and TRBJ2-3; D remains ambiguous. CDR3 length: 11 residues. Germline CDR1 reads DFQATT; CDR2 reads SNEGSKA (reference sequence). Between the trimmed V and J ends, which lost 5 bases and 2 bases, there was a span of 5 bases. The CDR3 nucleotides are TGCAGTGCTCAGGACACAGATACGCAGTATTTT. Protein product: CSAQDTDTQYF.

The chain has TRBV28 and TRBJ2-7, with 9 nucleotides matching TRBD1. CDR3 length: 15 residues. V dropped 3 bases and J dropped 6; count of bases not matched to a gene: 9. Germline values: CDR1 MDHEN, CDR2 SYDVKM. CDR3 DNA sequence: TGTGCCAGCAGTTTCGCGGGACAGGGACATCCCGAGCAGTACTTC. The encoded protein is CASSFAGQGHPEQYF.

This clonotype has more than one count but fewer than ten. V gene TRBV12-3 or TRBV12-4 combines with J gene TRBJ2-7; weak D call: TRBD1 (5 bases). The V gene lost 0 bases and the J gene lost 3 bases, with 6 bases spanning the gap. The CDR3 length is 13 residues. Here the CDR3 DNA reads TGTGCCAGCAGTTTAGCGGACAACTACGAGCAGTACTTC. Its protein product is CASSLADNYEQYF.

In its sample, this clonotype was seen many times. This CDR3 reads CAISDSSPGGPHNEQFF. CDR3 nucleotides: TGTGCCATCAGTGATTCTTCTCCGGGAGGCCCTCACAATGAGCAGTTCTTC. J is TRBJ2-1 and V is TRBV10-3, with TRBD2 matching 7 bases. V dropped 3 bases and J dropped 5; count of bases not matched to a gene: 13. The CDR3 is made up of 17 amino acids. Per germline, CDR1 ENHRY and CDR2 SYGVKD.

This clonotype was counted only a few times. The chain employs TRBV5-6 and TRBJ2-5, with D tentatively TRBD1 (6 bases). Looked up from germline, CDR1 is SGHDT and CDR2 is YYEEEE. The V gene lost 4 bases and the J gene lost 3 bases, with 13 bases spanning the gap. The CDR3 runs to 14 residues. The CDR3 nucleotides are TGTGCCAGCAGCATCTGGACAGAAGAAGAGACCCAGTACTTC. It yields the protein CASSIWTEEETQYF.

V and J are TRBV28 and TRBJ2-3, with D possibly being TRBD1 or TRBD2 (5 bases each). V was shortened by 9 bases and J by 4 bases, with 14 bases between the two germline ends. CDR1 and CDR2 (germline): MDHEN, SYDVKM. The CDR3 runs to 13 residues. This CDR3 is CASALRGPDTQYF. The DNA of the CDR3 is TGTGCCAGTGCTCTTAGGGGACCAGATACGCAGTATTTT.

The chain couples TRBV4-1 to TRBJ2-7; no definite D call. V lost 8 bases and J lost 6, with 17 bases in between. CDR1 and CDR2 from the germline V gene are MGHRA and YSYEKL. The CDR3 is made up of 13 amino acids. In DNA, the CDR3 is TGCGCCAGCGGCTCGCTCCTCGTTTCCGAGCAGTACTTC. This sequence encodes CASGSLLVSEQYF.

The rearrangement uses TRBV5-6 and TRBJ2-7; unclear D gene. The CDR3 runs to 15 residues. CDR1 SGHDT and CDR2 YYEEEE come from the germline V gene. V was clipped by 0 bases and J by 4 bases, with 14 bases between them. In DNA form, the CDR3 reads TGTGCCAGCAGCTTGGGTTTAGGAGTGATGTACGAGCAGTACTTC. As protein: CASSLGLGVMYEQYF.

This chain connects TRBV7-2 to TRBJ1-2; a weak D match, TRBD1 (6 bases). The CDR3 sequence is 15 residues long. The V end lost 5 bases, the J end lost 5 bases, and 18 bases lay between the germline ends. The germline CDR1 and CDR2 sequences are SGHTA and FQGNSA. The DNA for the CDR3 is TGTGCCAGCAGCCTCGGACAACAGGGTTATTATGGCTACACCTTC. It codes for CASSLGQQGYYGYTF. Looking up the rest from reference TRBV7-2 and TRBJ1-2 gives the full variable domain: GAGVSQSPSNKVTEKGKDVELRCDPISGHTALYWYRQSLGQGLEFLIYFQGNSAPDKSGLPSDRFSAERTGGSVSTLTIQRTQQEDSAVYLCASSLGQQGYYGYTFGSGTRLTVV.

In the case of this clonotype: One junction end does not reproduce the germline sequence, and a read error may be involved. The chain is built from TRBV4-3 and TRBJ2-2; D remains ambiguous. CDR1 and CDR2 from the germline V gene are LGHNA and YSLEER. The CDR3 spans 17 residues. The CDR3: CVSSQDFALTETGELFF. For the CDR3, the DNA is TGCGTCAGCAGCCAAGATTTCGCCCTTACAGAGACCGGGGAGCTGTTTTTT.

This clonotype was picked up a small number of times. The V call is TRBV12-5, the J call TRBJ2-2, with unresolved D. The V gene lost 0 bases and the J gene lost 4 bases, with 15 bases spanning the gap. CDR3 length: 17 amino acids. Per the germline V gene, CDR1 is LGHNT and CDR2 is FRNRAP. CDR3 DNA: TGTGCTAGTGGTTTGGTAACTGGGCCGGCACCCACCGGGGAGCTGTTTTTT. It codes for CASGLVTGPAPTGELFF. The full variable domain, its missing parts supplied by reference TRBV12-5 and TRBJ2-2, is DARVTQTPRHKVTEMGQEVTMRCQPILGHNTVFWYRQTMMQGLELLAYFRNRAPLDDSGMPKDRFSAEMPDATLATLKIQPSEPRDSAVYFCASGLVTGPAPTGELFFGEGSRLTVL.

The chain uses TRBV6-5 and TRBJ2-5; maybe TRBD2 (5 bases). Trimming shortened V by 8 bases and J by 5 bases, and 9 bases separated the two germline ends. Looked up from germline, CDR1 is MNHEY and CDR2 is SVGAGI. The CDR3 length is 11 residues. The CDR3 region has the DNA TGTGCCAGCGAGGGTGGGGAGACCCAGTACTTC. Translated, it gives CASEGGETQYF.

This clonotype showed up just a few times. At one end, the junction sequence differs from germline, possibly due to a read error. The rearrangement links TRBV12-3 or TRBV12-4 to TRBJ1-2, with D hard to call. The CDR3 runs to 12 residues. The CDR3 here is CASSLAHGETYF. As DNA, the CDR3 is TGTGCCAGCAGTTTAGCGCATGGTGAAACCTACTTC.

This clonotype was observed a few times. This chain uses TRBV12-3 or TRBV12-4 with TRBJ2-1; 9 nucleotides align to TRBD2. Trimming took 6 bases from V and 8 from J; bases not matched to a gene: 8. The CDR3 is 14 residues long. The CDR3 sequence: CASSLSGGNDEQFF. Here the CDR3 DNA reads TGTGCCAGCAGCCTTAGCGGGGGCAACGATGAGCAGTTCTTC.

A few counts support this clonotype. The chain couples TRBV20-1 to TRBJ2-1, with 10 bases lining up with TRBD2. V lost 6 bases and J lost 7; bases outside the gene matches: 15. CDR1 DFQATT and CDR2 SNEGSKA come from the germline V gene (reference sequence). This CDR3 is built from 16 residues. In DNA form, the CDR3 reads TGCAGTGCCAGGCCCAGCGGGGGGGCCGCGTGGAATGAGCAGTTCTTC. This translates into CSARPSGGAAWNEQFF.

This clonotype was recorded a few times. This chain joins TRBV7-2 and TRBJ2-5; the D is unclear. V lost 0 bases and J lost 3, with 5 bases in between. This CDR3 contains 13 residues. Per the germline V gene, CDR1 is SGHTA and CDR2 is FQGNSA. The CDR3: CASSLAWEETQYF. The CDR3 region has the DNA TGTGCCAGCAGCTTAGCATGGGAAGAGACCCAGTACTTC.

In its sample, this clonotype was seen a few times. The rearrangement uses TRBV7-2 and TRBJ2-1, with TRBD2 identical over 9 bases. Germline V CDR1 and CDR2: SGHTA, FQGNSA. The CDR3 covers 15 residues. The V and J ends lost 1 base and 8 bases, in that order; junction bases with no gene match: 6. In DNA form, the CDR3 reads TGTGCCAGCAGCTTAGGCGGGACTAGCATTTATGAGCAGTTCTTC. Protein sequence: CASSLGGTSIYEQFF.

The rearrangement joins TRBV3-1 to TRBJ2-1; 15 nucleotides align to TRBD2. Germline assignment: CDR1 LGHDT and CDR2 YNNKEL (reference sequence). CDR3 size: 19 residues. V lost 6 bases to trimming and J lost 0 bases; unmatched junction nucleotides: 9. CDR3 region: CASSFRGLAGGLSYNEQFF. CDR3 DNA: TGTGCCAGCAGTTTTAGGGGACTAGCGGGAGGACTCTCCTACAATGAGCAGTTCTTC.

This chain joins TRBV30 and TRBJ2-7; 8 bases are shared with TRBD1. V lost 2 bases and J lost 7; bases outside the gene matches: 7. The germline V gene encodes CDR1 GTSNPN and CDR2 SVGIG (reference sequence). The CDR3 extends over 13 amino acids. In DNA, the CDR3 is TGTGCCTGGAGTAGACAGGGGTCGAGAGAGCAGTACTTC. It specifies CAWSRQGSREQYF.

In its sample, this clonotype was seen a few times. This sequence joins TRBV5-1 and TRBJ2-3; 11 bases agree with TRBD1. Germline-derived CDR1 and CDR2 are SGHRS and YFSETQ. Trimming took 1 base from V and 4 from J; bases not matched to a gene: 8. The CDR3 contains 17 residues. CDR3 residues: CASSLQPGQGGADTQYF. CDR3 DNA sequence: TGCGCCAGCAGCTTGCAACCGGGACAGGGGGGCGCAGATACGCAGTATTTT.

J is TRBJ2-3 and V is TRBV6-5; no clear D. The V and J ends lost 0 bases and 0 bases respectively, with 13 bases between them. The CDR3 runs to 17 residues. Per the germline V gene, CDR1 is MNHEY and CDR2 is SVGAGI. This chain's CDR3 is CASSYSSELISTDTQYF. As DNA, the CDR3 is TGTGCCAGCAGTTACTCGTCGGAATTAATTAGCACAGATACGCAGTATTTT.